The entry below describes one TCR beta chain. Libraries were prepared by immunoSEQ multiplex PCR; TCRdb keeps only in-frame clonotypes and omits some of them. Counted here are 100,000 to 150,000 clones, about 95% occurring once; the ten biggest clones make up 3.6%. This record comes from a study of control samples from healthy donors and cancer patients. The V gene lost 2 bases and the J gene lost 7 bases, with 12 bases spanning the gap. CDR3 length equals 14 residues. Germline CDR1 MNHEY, CDR2 SVGAGI. The clonotype comes from a man between 25 and 39 years old in good health. The rearrangement joins TRBV6-5 to TRBJ1-5, with D unresolved. The sample taken for sequencing was blood. The DNA for the CDR3 is TGTGCCAGCAGTTACGGAGGGATTACGCAGCCCCAGCATTTT. The encoded protein is CASSYGGITQPQHF.